The rows below give T cell receptor beta chains drawn from one sample of a study of blood T cell repertoires in COVID-19. Data came from immunoSEQ multiplex PCR; TCRdb stores just in-frame clones and leaves some out. This sample has roughly 350,000 clones; over 75% occur once, and the top ten carry roughly 10%. Sequencing input: peripheral blood. The receptors derive from a woman in her thirties with COVID-19, enrolled during active disease. The CDR3 runs from the conserved cysteine through the conserved F or W. The D gene is left open where the match is weak. Not every row has a clone size; where given, it reads once, few, many or a size class.

V gene	J gene	D gene	clone size	CDR3 DNA	CDR3 protein
TRBV19	TRBJ1-1	TRBD1	.	TGTGCCAGTAGTCCTCGACAGGGTGGACGTTTATTCTTT	CASSPRQGGRLFF
TRBV5-1	TRBJ2-7	TRBD2	.	TGCGCCAGCAGCCTTTCTAGCGGGAGCGTGTACGAGCAGTACTTC	CASSLSSGSVYEQYF
TRBV10-1	TRBJ1-5	.	.	TGCGCCAGCCTACCCCCAGGGAACCCTTATAGCAATCAGCCCCAGCATTTT	CASLPPGNPYSNQPQHF
TRBV30	TRBJ2-1	.	.	TGTGCCTGGAGTGTCCCCCGGGAGGGGGCGGATGAGCAGTTCTTC	CAWSVPREGADEQFF
TRBV11-2	TRBJ1-4	.	.	TGTGCCAGCAGCACGAGCCCCCGGAACTATCCGATTGAAAAACTGTTTTTT	CASSTSPRNYPIEKLFF
TRBV27	TRBJ1-2	TRBD1	.	TGTGCCAGCAGTAGACAGGGACTGGGCGGCTACACCTTC	CASSRQGLGGYTF
TRBV5-1	TRBJ1-4	.	.	TGCGCCAGCAGCTTTAAGGTGGAGGGCTTTCGTGCAACTAATGAAAAACTGTTTTTT	CASSFKVEGFRATNEKLFF
TRBV5-6	TRBJ1-1	TRBD1	.	TGTGCCAGCAGCACGACAGGGCGGACTGAAGCTTTCTTT	CASSTTGRTEAFF
TRBV6-6	TRBJ2-1	.	.	TGTGCCAGCAGTGAGGGACAGTGGCGGGATACTGAGCAGTTCTTC	CASSEGQWRDTEQFF
TRBV27	TRBJ2-2	TRBD2	.	TGTGCCAGCACCCCCAGCCGGGTAGCGGGAGTCTGGGAGCTGTTTTTT	CASTPSRVAGVWELFF
TRBV2	TRBJ2-7	TRBD2	.	TGTGCCAGCATCCAGACTAGCGGCGACTACGAGCAGTACTTC	CASIQTSGDYEQYF
TRBV18	TRBJ2-1	TRBD1	once	TGTGCCAGCTCACCACCGAATTATCAGGGGGAGAGGCGCAATGAGCAGTTCTTC	CASSPPNYQGERRNEQFF
TRBV7-9	TRBJ2-5	TRBD1	.	TGTGCCAGCACCTCATCTGGGACAGCCCTCACCCAGTACTTC	CASTSSGTALTQYF
TRBV28	TRBJ2-7	TRBD1	.	TGTGCCAGCAGGGCCCCCCCGACAGGGTCTAGTGAGCAGTACTTC	CASRAPPTGSSEQYF
TRBV5-1	TRBJ2-1	TRBD1	.	TGCGCCAGCAGCTTGGGACAGGGTACCTACAATGAGCAGTTCTTC	CASSLGQGTYNEQFF
TRBV18	TRBJ1-5	.	once	TGTGCCAGCTCACCCCGAGGCCCGTTCAGCAATCAGCCCCAGCATTTT	CASSPRGPFSNQPQHF
TRBV4-3	TRBJ2-7	TRBD2	.	TGCGCCAGCAGCCAAGATTGGAGCGGGAGTGTTTACGAGCAGTACTTC	CASSQDWSGSVYEQYF
TRBV2	TRBJ2-7	TRBD2	.	TGTGCCAGCAGAGCGGGAGGCCCCCCCTACGAGCAGTACTTC	CASRAGGPPYEQYF
TRBV3-1/TRBV3-2	TRBJ2-1	.	.	TGTGCCAGCAGCCAAGTTGCGGGTCATGAGCAGTTCTTC	CASSQVAGHEQFF
TRBV19	TRBJ2-7	TRBD2	once	TGTGCCAGTAGGGCGCGGGGGACTAGCGGGAGCTACGAGCAGTACTTC	CASRARGTSGSYEQYF